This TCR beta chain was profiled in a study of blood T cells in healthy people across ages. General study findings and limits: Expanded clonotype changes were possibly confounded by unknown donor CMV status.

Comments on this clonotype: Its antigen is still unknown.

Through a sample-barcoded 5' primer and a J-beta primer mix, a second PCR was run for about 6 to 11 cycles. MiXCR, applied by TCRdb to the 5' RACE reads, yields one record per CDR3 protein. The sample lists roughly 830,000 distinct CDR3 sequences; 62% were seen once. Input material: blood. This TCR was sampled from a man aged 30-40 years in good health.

The CDR3 nucleotides read TGTGCCACCAGCGGGACCGATACAGGGGGCGACGAGCAGTACTTC. Its translation is CATSGTDTGGDEQYF. V usage is TRBV24-1 and J usage is TRBJ2-5; the match to TRBD1 covers 9 bases. With the DNA end fitting TRBJ2-7 better, the J assignment may be wrong. CDR3 length: 15 residues. Looked up from germline, CDR1 is KGHDR and CDR2 is SFDVKD.